Listed here are 6 T cell receptor beta chains from one sample, sequenced in a study of technical replicates of blood from a few donors. The repertoire was sequenced with immunoSEQ multiplex PCR; TCRdb's copy has only in-frame clones and lacks some. The sample holds some 87,000 clones, 95% to 98% seen once. The sequenced sample consisted of T cells isolated from PBMCs. The receptors were sampled from a human donor in good health.

The genes are TRBV11-2 and TRBJ2-7; D might be TRBD2 (6 bases). The CDR3 extends over 13 amino acids. Trimming shortened V by 3 bases and J by 2 bases, and 8 bases separated the two germline ends. CDR1 is SGHAT, CDR2 FQNNGV, per germline. CDR3 residues: CASSLGGPYEQYF. CDR3 sequence (DNA): TGTGCCAGCAGCTTGGGGGGTCCCTACGAGCAGTACTTC.

The chain carries TRBV19 and TRBJ1-2, with no clear D. V was pared by 3 bases and J by 1 base, with 9 bases between. The germline V gene has CDR1 LNHDA and CDR2 SQIVND (reference sequence). The CDR3 runs 14 residues. CDR3 sequence reads: CASSIYTVNYGYTF. The CDR3 bases are TGTGCCAGTAGTATTTACACAGTTAACTATGGCTACACCTTC.

V usage is TRBV2 and J usage is TRBJ2-3; D is perhaps TRBD2 (5 bases). CDR1 and CDR2 from the germline V gene are SNHLY and FYNNEI. The CDR3 extends over 14 amino acids. Trimming pared 1 base from V and 3 bases from J, leaving 8 bases between. CDR3 bases: TGTGCCAGCAGTGAAGGTCTAGCTACAGATACGCAGTATTTT. Protein: CASSEGLATDTQYF.

The chain uses TRBV19 and TRBJ1-2, with D perhaps matching TRBD1 (5 bases). V lost 3 bases to trimming and J lost 5 bases, with 19 bases between them. Looked up from germline, CDR1 is LNHDA and CDR2 is SQIVND (reference sequence). CDR3 length: 16 residues. In DNA, the CDR3 is TGTGCCAGTAGTATTCTAAAGCAGGGAAGTACTTATGGCTACACCTTC. As protein: CASSILKQGSTYGYTF.

V and J are TRBV12-2 and TRBJ1-4; the table names TRBD1, a call not compared with the DNA. TRBV12-2 is reported as a pseudogene. The CDR3 extends over 17 amino acids. CDR3 protein: CASRFQGKFSTNEKLFF. The CDR3 DNA reads TGTGCAAGTCGTTTCCAGGGGAAGTTCTCAACTAATGAAAAACTGTTTTTT.

The chain employs TRBV6-1 and TRBJ1-2; 8 bases map to TRBD1. The CDR3 runs to 15 residues. V gave up 5 bases and J gave up 8 bases; unmatched junction bases: 13. CDR1 and CDR2 (germline): MNHNS, SASEGT. CDR3 coding DNA: TGTGCCAGCAGTAGCGAGGGGCAGGGGGCGTTCGGCTACACCTTC. This encodes CASSSEGQGAFGYTF.